A single sample is the source of the 10 T cell receptor beta chains below, sequenced in a study of blood T cell repertoires in COVID-19. Assay: immunoSEQ multiplex PCR; the TCRdb copy retains only in-frame clones and omits some. This sample yields almost 25,000 clones, of which 82% are seen a single time; approximately 8.6% belongs to the top ten. Specimen: peripheral blood. The origin of the receptors is a human donor in a cohort sampled during active COVID-19.

The rearrangement joins TRBV19 to TRBJ1-2; D is perhaps TRBD1 (6 bases). CDR3 length: 14 amino acids. The V and J ends lost 3 bases and 3 bases respectively, with 11 bases between them. CDR1 LNHDA and CDR2 SQIVND come from the germline V gene (reference sequence). The chain's CDR3 is CASSIRGPYYGYTF. The CDR3 DNA reads TGTGCCAGTAGTATCAGGGGCCCTTACTATGGCTACACCTTC.

The chain carries TRBV19 and TRBJ1-5; no reliable D call. The CDR3 length is 13 residues. V dropped 5 bases and J dropped 1 base, with 6 bases sitting between them. The germline V gene has CDR1 LNHDA and CDR2 SQIVND (reference sequence). CDR3 protein: CASSVQSNQPQHF. The CDR3 DNA follows: TGTGCCAGTAGTGTCCAGAGCAATCAGCCCCAGCATTTT.

This chain links TRBV9 with TRBJ2-3; D is perhaps TRBD1 (6 bases). This CDR3 contains 15 residues. Trimming took 0 bases from V and 6 from J, leaving 14 bases between them. Germline V lookup: CDR1 SGDLS, CDR2 YYNGEE. The DNA for the CDR3 is TGTGCCAGCAGCGTAGGGACAGTGCCTGGGGATACGCAGTATTTT. It specifies CASSVGTVPGDTQYF.

This chain connects TRBV3-1 (or the pseudogene TRBV3-2) to TRBJ2-4; 12 nucleotides agree with TRBD2. The CDR3 has 19 residues. Trimming took 4 bases from V and 8 from J; bases not matched to a gene: 18. Germline values: CDR1 LGHDT, CDR2 YNNKEL (reference sequence). CDR3 residues: CASSPGGSPSSGRADIQYF. In DNA, the CDR3 is TGTGCCAGCAGCCCTGGCGGGTCCCCATCTAGCGGGAGGGCGGACATTCAGTACTTC.

The count of this clone is one. V gene TRBV24-1 combines with J gene TRBJ2-2; D not certain. Trimming stripped 6 bases from V and 3 bases from J, with 10 bases between. The germline gives CDR1 KGHDR, CDR2 SFDVKD. This CDR3 is 14 amino acids long. CDR3 in DNA: TGTGCCACCAGTCCAAATAGAGACACCGGGGAGCTGTTTTTT. This codes for CATSPNRDTGELFF.

V usage is TRBV14 and J usage is TRBJ2-5; weak D call: TRBD1 (6 bases). Germline V gene sequence: CDR1 SGHDN, CDR2 FVKESK. V lost 4 bases to trimming and J lost 3 bases, with 12 bases between them. This CDR3 contains 14 residues. The CDR3 DNA is TGTGCCAGCAGCCGTAGTTGGACAGAAGAGACCCAGTACTTC. Amino acid sequence: CASSRSWTEETQYF.

The chain recombines TRBV7-9 with TRBJ2-7, with 10 positions matching TRBD1. The CDR3 sequence is 14 residues long. CDR1 SEHNR and CDR2 FQNEAQ come from the germline V gene (reference sequence). Losses at the gene ends were 5 bases for V and 3 bases for J; bases not matched to a gene: 4. Here the CDR3 DNA reads TGTGCCAGCAGCCCCCGGACAGGGGGCTACGAGCAGTACTTC. It yields the protein CASSPRTGGYEQYF.

The V gene is TRBV12-5, the J gene TRBJ1-5; the match to TRBD1 covers 8 bases. This CDR3 spans 18 amino acids. From germline, CDR1 is LGHNT and CDR2 FRNRAP. J was trimmed by 3 bases and V by 2 bases; bases with no gene match: 12. The CDR3 bases are TGTGCTAGTGGTTTGTTCCTCGGACAGGGTGGGGACAATCAGCCCCAGCATTTT. Amino acid sequence: CASGLFLGQGGDNQPQHF.

This clone was found once. The chain combines TRBV9 with TRBJ2-7; TRBD2 matches 8 bases. CDR1 is SGDLS, CDR2 YYNGEE, per germline. V lost 7 bases, J lost 4 bases, and 4 bases stayed unmatched. The CDR3 is made up of 12 amino acids. As DNA, the CDR3 is TGTGCCAGCGGAACGGGAGGGTACGAGCAGTACTTC. Translated, it gives CASGTGGYEQYF.

The CDR3 protein is CASSLLGPGGTQYF. For the CDR3, the DNA is TGTGCCAGCAGCTTACTGGGGCCGGGGGGGACCCAGTACTTC. This sequence joins TRBV7-2 and TRBJ2-5; 7 bases align to TRBD2. The germline CDR1 and CDR2 sequences are SGHTA and FQGNSA. The V gene end was trimmed by 2 bases and the J gene end by 7 bases; junction bases not matched to a gene: 7. The CDR3 runs to 14 residues.